A single sample gave rise to the 3 T cell receptor beta chains below, sequenced in a study of OX40 agonist ivuxolimab in advanced cancers. Profiled with immunoSEQ multiplex PCR; TCRdb holds only in-frame clones, not every one. Of around 83,000 clones in the sample, roughly 90% were seen once. The sequenced sample was CD4+ or CD8+ T cells sorted from blood, obtained in a trial of the OX40 agonist ivuxolimab. These TCRs come from an adult with an advanced solid tumor such as melanoma, head and neck, liver or kidney cancer.

The J gene is TRBJ1-3, the V gene TRBV30; D remains unclear. CDR3 size: 13 residues. Trimming took 2 bases from V and 2 from J, leaving 7 bases between them. Germline V lookup: CDR1 GTSNPN, CDR2 SVGIG (reference sequence). The CDR3 region has the DNA TGTGCCTGGAGTTCGGGGACTGGAAACACCATATATTTT. Translation gives CAWSSGTGNTIYF.

This clone has a single count. J is TRBJ2-3 and V is TRBV10-3, with 11 nucleotides matching TRBD2. Losses at the gene ends were 3 bases for V and 7 bases for J; bases not matched to a gene: 3. The CDR3 has 14 residues. The germline V gene has CDR1 ENHRY and CDR2 SYGVKD. CDR3 sequence reads: CAISELAGANTQYF. In nucleotides, the CDR3 is TGTGCCATCAGTGAACTAGCGGGAGCTAATACGCAGTATTTT.

The chain carries TRBV28 and TRBJ2-7; TRBD2 might be the D (6 bases). The CDR3 has 15 residues. The ends were cut back, 7 bases at V and 0 bases at J, with 16 bases in the middle. Germline V gives CDR1 MDHEN, CDR2 SYDVKM. The CDR3 DNA reads TGTGCCAGCACCGGACAAGCGGGCAACTCCTACGAGCAGTACTTC. Translating it yields CASTGQAGNSYEQYF.